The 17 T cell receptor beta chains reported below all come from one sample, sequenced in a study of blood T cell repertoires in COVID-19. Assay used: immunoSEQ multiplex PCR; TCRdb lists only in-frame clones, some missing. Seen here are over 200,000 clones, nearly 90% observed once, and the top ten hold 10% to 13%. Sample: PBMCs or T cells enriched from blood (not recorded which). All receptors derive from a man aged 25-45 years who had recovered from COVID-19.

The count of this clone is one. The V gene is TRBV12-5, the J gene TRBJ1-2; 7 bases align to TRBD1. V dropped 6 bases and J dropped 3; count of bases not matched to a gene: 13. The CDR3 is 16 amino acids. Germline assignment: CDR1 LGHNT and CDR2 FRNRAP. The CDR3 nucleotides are TGTGCTAGTGGCCTACCCTCTACAGGGGACTACTATGGCTACACCTTC. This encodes CASGLPSTGDYYGYTF.

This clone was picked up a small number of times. The CDR3 sequence: CASSPYPDSSNEQFF. The CDR3 DNA follows: TGCGCCAGCAGCCCCTATCCCGACAGCTCCAATGAGCAGTTCTTC. V and J are TRBV5-1 and TRBJ2-1; D is perhaps TRBD1 (5 bases). The CDR3 totals 15 residues. Trimming pared 4 bases from V and 6 bases from J, leaving 17 bases between. CDR1 and CDR2 from the germline V gene are SGHRS and YFSETQ.

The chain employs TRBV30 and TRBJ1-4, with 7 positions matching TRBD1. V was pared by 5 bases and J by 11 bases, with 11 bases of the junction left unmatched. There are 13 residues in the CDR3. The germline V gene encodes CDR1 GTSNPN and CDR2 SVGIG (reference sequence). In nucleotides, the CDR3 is TGTGCCTGGCTCATCTATGGAGGGGGCAAACTGTTTTTT. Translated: CAWLIYGGGKLFF.

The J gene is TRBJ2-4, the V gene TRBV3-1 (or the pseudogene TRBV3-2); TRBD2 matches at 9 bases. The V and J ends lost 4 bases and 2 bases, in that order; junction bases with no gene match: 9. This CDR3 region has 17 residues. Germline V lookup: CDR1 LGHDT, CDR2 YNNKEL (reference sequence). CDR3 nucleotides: TGTGCCAGCAGCCGAACCCCGACTAGCGGACCCAAAAACATTCAGTACTTC. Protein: CASSRTPTSGPKNIQYF.

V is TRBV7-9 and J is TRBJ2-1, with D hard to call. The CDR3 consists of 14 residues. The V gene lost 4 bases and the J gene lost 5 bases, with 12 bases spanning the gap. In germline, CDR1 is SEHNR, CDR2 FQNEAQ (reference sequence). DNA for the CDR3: TGTGCCAGCAGCTGGCAGGTACCCGACAATGAGCAGTTCTTC. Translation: CASSWQVPDNEQFF.

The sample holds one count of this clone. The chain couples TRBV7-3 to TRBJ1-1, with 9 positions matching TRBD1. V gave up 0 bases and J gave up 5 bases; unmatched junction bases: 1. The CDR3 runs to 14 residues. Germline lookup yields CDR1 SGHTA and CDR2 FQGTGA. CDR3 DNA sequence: TGTGCCAGCAGCTTAACCGGACAGGGGACTGAAGCTTTCTTT. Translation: CASSLTGQGTEAFF.

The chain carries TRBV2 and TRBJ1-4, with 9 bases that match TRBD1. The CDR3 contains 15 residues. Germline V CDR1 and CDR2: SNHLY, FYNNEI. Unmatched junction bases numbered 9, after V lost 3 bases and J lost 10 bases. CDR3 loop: CASSEDRGRVGKLFF. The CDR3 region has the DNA TGTGCCAGCAGTGAGGACAGGGGCCGGGTAGGAAAACTGTTTTTT.

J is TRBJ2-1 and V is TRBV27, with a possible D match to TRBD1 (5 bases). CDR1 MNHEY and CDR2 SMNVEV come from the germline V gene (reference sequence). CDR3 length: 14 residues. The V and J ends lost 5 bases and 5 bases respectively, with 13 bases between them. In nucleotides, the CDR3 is TGTGCCAGCAGTACCCAGGGCGTCCACAATGAGCAGTTCTTC. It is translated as CASSTQGVHNEQFF.

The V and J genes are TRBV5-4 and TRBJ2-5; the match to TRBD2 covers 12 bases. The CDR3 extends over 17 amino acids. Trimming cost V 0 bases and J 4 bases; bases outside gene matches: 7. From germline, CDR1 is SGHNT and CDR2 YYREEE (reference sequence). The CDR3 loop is CASSLVSSGGAPETQYF. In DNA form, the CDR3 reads TGTGCCAGCAGCTTGGTATCTAGCGGGGGGGCCCCAGAGACCCAGTACTTC.

The CDR3 DNA follows: TGTGCCAGCTCACCAAGTCCTAGCGGGAGAAACAATGAGCAGTTCTTC. Encoded protein: CASSPSPSGRNNEQFF. The rearrangement uses TRBV18 and TRBJ2-1, with 10 bases aligning to TRBD2. From germline, CDR1 is KGHSH and CDR2 LQKENI. Trimming took 2 bases from V and 5 from J; bases not matched to a gene: 6. CDR3 length equals 16 residues.

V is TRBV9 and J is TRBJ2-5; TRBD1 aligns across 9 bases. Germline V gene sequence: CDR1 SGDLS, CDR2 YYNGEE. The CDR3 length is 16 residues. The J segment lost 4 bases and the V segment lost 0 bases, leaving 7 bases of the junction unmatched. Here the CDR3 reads CASSVGMDRGSETQYF. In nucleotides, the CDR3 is TGTGCCAGCAGCGTAGGGATGGACAGGGGTTCAGAGACCCAGTACTTC.

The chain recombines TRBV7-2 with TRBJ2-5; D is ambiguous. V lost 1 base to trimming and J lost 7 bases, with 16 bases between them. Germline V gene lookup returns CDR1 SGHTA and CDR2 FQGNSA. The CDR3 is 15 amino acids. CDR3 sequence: CASSLGYGGGGTQYF. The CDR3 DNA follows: TGTGCCAGCAGCTTAGGATATGGCGGCGGTGGGACCCAGTACTTC. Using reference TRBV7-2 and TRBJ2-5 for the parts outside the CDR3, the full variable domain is GAGVSQSPSNKVTEKGKDVELRCDPISGHTALYWYRQSLGQGLEFLIYFQGNSAPDKSGLPSDRFSAERTGGSVSTLTIQRTQQEDSAVYLCASSLGYGGGGTQYFGPGTRLLVL.

CDR3 protein: CASSTDSYGYTF. DNA for the CDR3: TGTGCCAGCAGCACAGACAGTTATGGCTACACCTTC. This chain joins TRBV7-9 and TRBJ1-2, with D perhaps TRBD1 (5 bases). CDR1 and CDR2 from the germline V gene are SEHNR and FQNEAQ (reference sequence). The V and J ends lost 5 bases and 5 bases respectively, with 9 bases between them. The length of the CDR3 is 12 residues. Filled out from reference TRBV7-9 and TRBJ1-2, the complete variable domain reads DTGVSQNPRHKITKRGQNVTFRCDPISEHNRLYWYRQTLGQGPEFLTYFQNEAQLEKSRLLSDRFSAERPKGSFSTLEIQRTEQGDSAMYLCASSTDSYGYTFGSGTRLTVV.

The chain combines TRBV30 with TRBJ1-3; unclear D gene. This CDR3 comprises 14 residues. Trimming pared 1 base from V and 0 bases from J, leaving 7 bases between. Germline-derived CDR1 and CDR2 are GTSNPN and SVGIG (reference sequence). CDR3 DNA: TGTGCCTGGAGTGGACTGAGCTCTGGAAACACCATATATTTT. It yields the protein CAWSGLSSGNTIYF.

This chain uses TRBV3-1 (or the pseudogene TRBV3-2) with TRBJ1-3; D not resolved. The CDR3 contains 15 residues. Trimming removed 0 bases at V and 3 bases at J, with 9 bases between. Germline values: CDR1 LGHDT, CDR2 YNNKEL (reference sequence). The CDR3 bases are TGTGCCAGCAGCCAAGAGGCCGGGGTTGGAAACACCATATATTTT. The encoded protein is CASSQEAGVGNTIYF.

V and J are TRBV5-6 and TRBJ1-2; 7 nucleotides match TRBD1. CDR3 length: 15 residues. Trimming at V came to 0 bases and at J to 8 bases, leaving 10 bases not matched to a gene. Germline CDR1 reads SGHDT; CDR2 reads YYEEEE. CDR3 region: CASSLGWDSPGGYTF. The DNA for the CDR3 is TGTGCCAGCAGCTTGGGCTGGGACAGCCCTGGGGGCTACACCTTC.

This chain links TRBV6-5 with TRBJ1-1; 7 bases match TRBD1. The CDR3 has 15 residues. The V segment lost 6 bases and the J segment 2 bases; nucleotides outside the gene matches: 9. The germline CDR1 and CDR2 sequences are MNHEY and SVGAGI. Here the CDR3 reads CASSTRQGDNTEAFF. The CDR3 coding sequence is TGTGCCAGCAGCACCCGACAGGGCGATAACACTGAAGCTTTCTTT.